The following is a T cell receptor beta chain sequence with its context. Its specificity is not known. Since a much larger clone is just one base distant, this may be a read error. The source of the sample is a study of blood T cells in healthy people across ages. General study results and limits: Considered underestimates were the diversity estimates obtained from one million T cells. Percentage of naive T cells showed a strong correlation with TCR beta diversity. No conclusive comparison of naive versus antigen-experienced cells was possible with unsorted PBMCs.

The CDR3 consists of 16 residues. Germline loops: CDR1 MDHEN, CDR2 SYDVKM. Staff drew around 10 milliliters of peripheral blood from each donor. Through a sample-barcoded 5' primer and a J-beta primer mix, a second PCR was run for about 6 to 12 cycles. Via MiXCR, TCRdb re-called the 5' RACE reads, giving one row per CDR3 protein. Altogether 660,000 or so distinct CDR3 sequences are present, approximately 50% being singletons, with the ten largest covering 30% to 45%. This sequence was found in a man aged 55 to 70 in good health. The chain is built from TRBV28 and TRBJ1-5; D is uncertain. The specimen was blood. This CDR3 reads CANSLSEGVLDQPQHF. CDR3 nucleotides: TGTGCCAACAGTTTATCAGAGGGTGTATTGGATCAGCCCCAGCATTTT.